The entry below describes one T cell receptor beta chain. Trimming removed 2 bases from V and 8 bases from J, with 12 bases in between. The CDR3 loop spans 13 amino acids. CDR1 is MNHEY, CDR2 SVGAGI, per germline. This table comes from immunoSEQ multiplex PCR, and its TCRdb copy is limited to in-frame clones, with some not included. The sample holds about 350,000 clones, about nine tenths seen once. The data stem from a study of blood T cell repertoires in COVID-19. The sequenced material came from peripheral blood. This receptor was taken from a woman in her fifties or sixties with COVID-19, enrolled during active disease. The genes are TRBV6-5 and TRBJ1-2, with a tentative D call TRBD1 (5 bases). The chain's CDR3 is CASSYLQGWGYTF. The CDR3 nucleotides read TGTGCCAGCAGTTACCTCCAGGGCTGGGGCTACACCTTC.